The next 11 T cell receptor beta chains were all read from a single sample in a study of read filtering for tumor transcriptome and immune sequencing. From 400 to 450 ng of RNA, a library with molecular barcoded alpha/delta and beta/gamma adaptors was made. MiXCR, run by TCRdb on the reads, gives a single entry per CDR3 protein. Of 100,000 to 150,000 distinct CDR3 sequences in the sample, about 12% were seen once. The sample comprised a population of CD138-negative cells sorted from bone marrow. Source of these receptors: a donor at least 40 years old with multiple myeloma.

This clonotype was observed a few times. Possible read error: a much larger clone is one base away. The chain has TRBV29-1 and TRBJ1-5; TRBD1 agrees at 7 bases. The V gene end was trimmed by 7 bases and the J gene end by 6 bases; junction bases not matched to a gene: 9. Per germline, CDR1 SQVTM and CDR2 ANQGSEA. This CDR3 region has 13 residues. The DNA for the CDR3 is TGCAGCGCCAAAGGGGGCAGGGGTCAGCCCCAGCATTTT. It is translated as CSAKGGRGQPQHF.

Ten or more counts support this clonotype. The genes are TRBV7-9 and TRBJ2-7; TRBD1 is a possible D gene (5 bases). Germline CDR1 reads SEHNR; CDR2 reads FQNEAQ (reference sequence). The CDR3 has 16 residues. V lost 4 bases, J lost 2 bases, and 18 bases lay in between. CDR3 protein: CASSSSDRSVAYEQYF. The CDR3 DNA reads as TGTGCCAGCAGCTCGTCCGACAGATCGGTTGCCTACGAGCAGTACTTC.

This clonotype turned up a few times. The gene calls are TRBV7-2 and TRBJ2-2; D unclear. CDR1 and CDR2 from the germline V gene are SGHTA and FQGNSA. V lost 1 base to trimming and J lost 0 bases, with 6 bases between them. The CDR3 has 15 residues. The CDR3: CASSLGFANTGELFF. The CDR3 DNA follows: TGTGCCAGCAGCTTAGGGTTCGCGAACACCGGGGAGCTGTTTTTT.

This clonotype was detected many times. This chain links TRBV10-2 with TRBJ2-2, with 12 bases aligning to TRBD2. V was clipped by 6 bases and J by 7 bases; unmatched bases: 9. The CDR3 has 16 amino acids. Germline V gives CDR1 WSHSY, CDR2 SAAADI. DNA of the CDR3: TGCGCCAGCAGGTGGACTAGCGGGGCAGTCGGCGGGGAGCTGTTTTTT. It yields the protein CASRWTSGAVGGELFF.

This clonotype was seen a few times. The V gene is TRBV19, the J gene TRBJ2-5, with TRBD1 as a possible D gene (5 bases). The CDR3 has 14 amino acids. V lost 4 bases, J lost 0 bases, and 9 bases lay in between. Germline CDR1 is LNHDA and CDR2 is SQIVND (reference sequence). For the CDR3, the DNA is TGTGCCAGTAGTACAAGACAGCACCAAGAGACCCAGTACTTC. This sequence encodes CASSTRQHQETQYF.

This clonotype has ten or more counts. V and J are TRBV20-1 and TRBJ1-3; no firm D call. The germline gives CDR1 DFQATT, CDR2 SNEGSKA (reference sequence). There are 14 residues in the CDR3. V was trimmed by 6 bases and J by 1 base, leaving 13 bases between them. CDR3 sequence: CSALHFVSGNTIYF. The CDR3 nucleotides read TGCAGTGCCCTCCATTTCGTTTCTGGAAACACCATATATTTT.

This clonotype occurred many times. The chain has TRBV15 and TRBJ1-5; D might be TRBD1 (6 bases). V dropped 11 bases and J dropped 1 base, with 15 bases sitting between them. CDR3 length equals 14 residues. The germline V gene encodes CDR1 LNHNV and CDR2 YYDKDF (reference sequence). CDR3 loop: CAARRGASNQPQHF. The CDR3, as DNA: TGTGCCGCCCGGAGGGGGGCCAGCAATCAGCCCCAGCATTTT. The full variable domain, its missing parts supplied by reference TRBV15 and TRBJ1-5, is DAMVIQNPRYQVTQFGKPVTLSCSQTLNHNVMYWYQQKSSQAPKLLFHYYDKDFNNEADTPDNFQSRRPNTSFCFLDIRSPGLGDTAMYLCAARRGASNQPQHFGDGTRLSIL.

There are many counts of this clonotype. The rearrangement uses TRBV4-1 and TRBJ1-5; possible D gene TRBD1, 5 bases. CDR3 length: 16 residues. V lost 1 base, J lost 4 bases, and 14 bases lay in between. Germline lookup yields CDR1 MGHRA and CDR2 YSYEKL. The CDR3 sequence is CASSQVLAGINQPQHF. CDR3 nucleotides: TGCGCCAGCAGCCAAGTACTCGCAGGGATAAATCAGCCCCAGCATTTT.

This clonotype was counted many times. The chain links TRBV27 to TRBJ2-1, with a possible D match to TRBD2 (6 bases). Germline CDR1 reads MNHEY; CDR2 reads SMNVEV (reference sequence). The CDR3 is 17 residues long. V dropped 4 bases and J dropped 1 base, with 17 bases sitting between them. The CDR3 coding sequence is TGTGCCAGCAGTTCTCCCTCTAGCGCCAGTTCCTACAATGAGCAGTTCTTC. This translates into CASSSPSSASSYNEQFF.

This clonotype came up many times. The chain employs TRBV7-2 and TRBJ2-5; D unresolved. Trimming stripped 1 base from V and 7 bases from J, with 13 bases between. Germline V lookup: CDR1 SGHTA, CDR2 FQGNSA. The CDR3 extends over 14 amino acids. CDR3: CASSLGASSRTQYF. Here the CDR3 DNA reads TGTGCCAGCAGCTTAGGGGCGTCAAGTCGGACCCAGTACTTC. Based on the CDR3 plus reference TRBV7-2 and TRBJ2-5, the full variable domain is GAGVSQSPSNKVTEKGKDVELRCDPISGHTALYWYRQSLGQGLEFLIYFQGNSAPDKSGLPSDRFSAERTGGSVSTLTIQRTQQEDSAVYLCASSLGASSRTQYFGPGTRLLVL.

This clonotype was counted many times. The CDR3 protein is CASSLGPRGPYEQYF. The CDR3 nucleotides are TGTGCCAGCAGCTTAGGGCCCAGGGGACCCTACGAGCAGTACTTC. The chain couples TRBV7-9 to TRBJ2-7, with D possibly TRBD1 on 6 matching bases. This CDR3 has 15 amino acids. The germline CDR1 and CDR2 sequences are SEHNR and FQNEAQ (reference sequence). The V end lost 1 base, the J end lost 2 bases, and 12 bases lay between the germline ends.